These 14 T cell receptor beta chains came from one sample sequenced in a study of T cell clonality in common variable immunodeficiency. Which antigens these TCRs recognize remains unknown. TCRdb's table, derived via immunoSEQ multiplex PCR, lists solely in-frame clones and lacks some. The sample is made up of 25,000 to 35,000 clones, none counted only once. General study results and limits: Reportedly, TCR beta sequences from common variable immunodeficiency showed fewer deletions and N-nucleotide insertions.

The sample comprised peripheral blood mononuclear cells. These receptors all come from a human donor with common variable immunodeficiency.

This clone was seen a handful of times. The CDR3 end is not reached by the read, which stops 3 residues before it; the germline J gene fills it in. This rearrangement joins TRBV2 to TRBJ2-6; D call uncertain. This CDR3 region has 14 residues. Trimming cost V 2 bases and J 0 bases, with 2 bases left between them. Germline V CDR1 and CDR2: SNHLY, FYNNEI. Incomplete CDR3 DNA: TGTGCCAGCAGTGAATACTCTGGGGCCAACGTC. Protein: CASSEYSGANV. The full CDR3 sequence reads CASSEYSGANVLTF.

This clone was recorded at least ten times. The read ends 3 residues early relative to the CDR3; the germline J gene fills the gap. The J gene is TRBJ2-6, the V gene TRBV18; possibly TRBD1 for D (6 bases). The CDR3 consists of 16 residues. Looked up from germline, CDR1 is KGHSH and CDR2 is LQKENI. The ends were cut back, 6 bases at V and 0 bases at J, with 12 bases in the middle. The CDR3 here is CASSPQGTSGANVLTF. The DNA read from the CDR3 is TGTGCCAGCTCCCCGCAGGGGACCTCTGGGGCCAACGTC.

Worth noting for this clone: Read sequence stops 3 residues before the CDR3 end, and the germline J gene provides the missing end. The chain employs TRBV30 and TRBJ1-5; TRBD1 aligns across 10 bases. Germline V gene lookup returns CDR1 GTSNPN and CDR2 SVGIG (reference sequence). The V and J ends lost 5 bases and 4 bases, in that order; junction bases with no gene match: 2. The CDR3 sequence is 13 residues long. Incomplete CDR3 DNA: TGTGCCTGGGGGGACAGGGGAAATCAGCCC. It translates to CAWGDRGNQP. The whole CDR3 protein is CAWGDRGNQPQHF.

This clone showed up just a few times. The missing CDR3 end, 3 residues past where the read stops, is filled in from the germline J gene. The genes are TRBV18 and TRBJ1-2, with no clear D. V was clipped by 5 bases and J by 4 bases, with 8 bases between them. Germline V gene data show CDR1 as KGHSH and CDR2 as LQKENI. The CDR3 loop spans 12 amino acids. The CDR3 is CASSEAVYGYTF. The part of the CDR3 DNA that was read is TGTGCCAGCTCAGAGGCAGTCTATGGC.

This clone was counted between two and nine times. The read terminates 3 residues ahead of where the CDR3 ends, so the germline J gene completes it. The chain recombines TRBV18 with TRBJ1-2; D is unclear. The CDR3 sequence is 15 residues long. V lost 1 base and J 0 bases, leaving 9 bases between the germline ends. The germline CDR1 and CDR2 sequences are KGHSH and LQKENI. CDR3 residues: CASSPRAGPNYGYTF. The CDR3 DNA, read in part, is TGTGCCAGCTCACCACGGGCAGGCCCTAACTATGGC.

A remark on this clone: The DNA ends 3 residues before the CDR3 does, and the rest of the CDR3 is filled in from the germline J gene. The genes are TRBV7-9 and TRBJ2-3; possibly TRBD2 for D (5 bases). Germline V gene lookup returns CDR1 SEHNR and CDR2 FQNEAQ (reference sequence). V gave up 5 bases and J gave up 5 bases, with 14 bases separating them. The CDR3 is made up of 14 amino acids. The CDR3 loop is CASSPGEGLDTQYF. The part of the CDR3 DNA that was read is TGTGCCAGCAGCCCTGGAGAGGGCCTAGATACG. The full variable domain, its missing parts supplied by reference TRBV7-9 and TRBJ2-3, is DTGVSQNPRHKITKRGQNVTFRCDPISEHNRLYWYRQTLGQGPEFLTYFQNEAQLEKSRLLSDRFSAERPKGSFSTLEIQRTEQGDSAMYLCASSPGEGLDTQYFGPGTRLTVL.

By share, this clone counts as medium-sized. This CDR3 is CSVRGYEAFF. The sequenced part of the CDR3 DNA is TGCAGCGTTCGGGGGTATGAA. V and J are TRBV29-1 and TRBJ1-1, with D perhaps matching TRBD1 (5 bases). The CDR3 end falls 3 residues outside the read, so it is completed with the germline J gene. There are 10 residues in the CDR3. Germline values: CDR1 SQVTM, CDR2 ANQGSEA. V was pared by 5 bases and J by 7 bases, with 8 bases between.

Worth noting for this clone: Read coverage stops 3 residues before the CDR3 terminus; the germline J gene supplies the remainder. The chain uses TRBV19 and TRBJ1-1, with 8 bases fitting TRBD1. From germline, CDR1 is LNHDA and CDR2 SQIVND (reference sequence). V lost 8 bases to trimming and J lost 2 bases; unmatched junction nucleotides: 7. This CDR3 spans 14 amino acids. This chain's CDR3 is CASSNQGANTEAFF. Partial CDR3 DNA: TGTGCCAGTTCTAACCAGGGGGCAAACACTGAA. Together with reference TRBV19 and TRBJ1-1, the CDR3 gives the full variable domain: DGGITQSPKYLFRKEGQNVTLSCEQNLNHDAMYWYRQDPGQGLRLIYYSQIVNDFQKGDIAEGYSVSREKKESFPLTVTSAQKNPTAFYLCASSNQGANTEAFFGQGTRLTVV.

The sample holds many counts of this clone. The observed sequence ends 3 residues before the CDR3 terminus, with the missing tail filled in from the germline J gene. This chain uses TRBV7-1 with TRBJ2-6; 9 bases are shared with TRBD2. Being an ORF, TRBV7-1 has a function that is uncertain. J gave up 1 base and V 3 bases, and 16 bases lay outside the gene matches. The CDR3 spans 21 residues. CDR3 sequence: CASSSSPGVAGAESGANVLTF. Partial CDR3 DNA: TGTGCCAGCAGCTCCTCCCCCGGGGTAGCGGGGGCCGAGTCTGGGGCCAACGTC.

With respect to this clone: The read terminates 3 residues before the CDR3 end, so the remaining end is supplied by the germline J gene. J is TRBJ2-7 and V is TRBV13; 7 positions match TRBD1. V lost 5 bases, J lost 2 bases, and 6 bases stayed unmatched. There are 14 residues in the CDR3. From germline, CDR1 is PRHDT and CDR2 FYEKMQ (reference sequence). The CDR3 bases that were read are TGTGCCAGCAGCGTCGACAGGGACCCCTACGAG. Protein: CASSVDRDPYE. The whole CDR3 protein is CASSVDRDPYEQYF.

In regard to this clone: The read terminates 3 residues ahead of where the CDR3 ends, so the germline J gene completes it. This chain connects TRBV5-1 to TRBJ2-7; no definite D call. V lost 1 base and J 1 base, leaving 15 bases between the germline ends. Germline V gene sequence: CDR1 SGHRS, CDR2 YFSETQ. The length of the CDR3 is 16 residues. The sequenced CDR3 bases are TGCGCCAGCAGCTTGACCGGGTCCCCAAATTCCTACGAG. It is translated as CASSLTGSPNSYE. The full CDR3 reads CASSLTGSPNSYEQYF.

In regard to this clone: The read gets to within 3 residues of the CDR3 end, and the germline J gene fills in the rest. This chain links TRBV7-8 with TRBJ2-5, with 13 bases aligning to TRBD2. The V gene's germline CDR1 is SGHVS and CDR2 FQNEAQ. V lost 8 bases, J lost 4 bases, and 7 bases stayed unmatched. This CDR3 has 15 residues. CDR3 residues: CASGTSGTGPETQYF. The sequenced part of the CDR3 DNA is TGTGCCAGCGGGACTAGCGGGACAGGGCCAGAGACC.

The table lists this clone with many counts. From the germline J gene comes the end of the CDR3, since the read stops 3 residues before it. This rearrangement joins TRBV7-2 to TRBJ2-2; unclear D gene. Germline V CDR1 and CDR2: SGHTA, FQGNSA. The length of the CDR3 is 13 residues. The V and J ends lost 4 bases and 5 bases respectively, with 8 bases between them. CDR3 residues: CASSSLKTGELFF. The CDR3 bases that were read are TGTGCCAGCAGCTCCCTAAAGACCGGGGAG.

A few counts support this clone. Read data end 3 residues before the CDR3 end; the end is taken from the germline J gene. Other DNA sequences from this sample encode an identical CDR3 as well. The J gene is TRBJ2-1, the V gene TRBV6-2 or TRBV6-3; D uncertain. The ends were cut back, 6 bases at V and 4 bases at J, with 10 bases in the middle. In germline, CDR1 is MNHEY, CDR2 SVGEGT. The CDR3 totals 13 residues. This chain's CDR3 is CASSRLEYNEQFF. The sequenced part of the CDR3 DNA is TGTGCCAGCAGCCGTCTAGAATACAATGAG.